The entry below describes one T cell receptor (beta chain). The CDR3 sequence is 14 residues long. The ends were cut back, 0 bases at V and 4 bases at J, with 9 bases in the middle. Germline loops: CDR1 SGHTA, CDR2 FQGNSA. Sequencing relied on immunoSEQ assay v3.0, run at survey level. Method: immunoSEQ multiplex PCR; TCRdb's copy keeps in-frame clones and lacks some. Of approximately 18,000 clones listed, 77% are singletons. The sample is drawn from a study of long-term antiretroviral therapy in people with HIV. The chain is built from TRBV7-2 and TRBJ1-2; D call uncertain. Source: unsorted PBMCs, taken approximately 2.1 years before starting antiretroviral therapy. This receptor was taken from a man aged 30 to 45 with HIV. CDR3: CASSLAFSGYGYTF. CDR3 DNA sequence: TGTGCCAGCAGCTTAGCGTTCTCGGGCTATGGCTACACCTTC.